The T cell receptor beta chain described here comes from a study of shared clonotypes between healthy human individuals. On the study more broadly: CD8 memory received one plate per donor, CD8 naive two, CD4 memory three and CD4 naive three. General study findings and limits: In a few donors, about 5% of naive CD4 clonotypes appeared in common.

Using immunoSEQ multiplex PCR, the repertoire was profiled, and TCRdb retains in-frame clones only, with some absent. This table holds about 330,000 clones, approximately 74% found once. Germline lookup yields CDR1 SQVTM and CDR2 ANQGSEA. The trim removed 3 bases at V and 7 bases at J, leaving 9 bases unmatched. This CDR3 is built from 14 residues. Among the donors, all were Caucasian adults who lived in Nashville, Tennessee. To note about this clone: Antigen unknown.

This sequence joins TRBV29-1 and TRBJ2-1; TRBD2 agrees at 7 bases. This TCR derives from a man aged 30 to 45 in good health. Sequencing used memory CD4+ T cells sorted from blood. The subset was: CD45RA-negative fraction. Here the CDR3 DNA reads TGCAGCGTTGAGGGCGGGAGTGTAAGAAATGAGCAGTTCTTC. This codes for CSVEGGSVRNEQFF.